The entry that follows covers one TCR beta chain sequence. Antigen specificity is unknown. Random hexamers were used to reverse transcribe an amount of roughly 0.5 to 1 ug RNA. By means of immunoSEQ multiplex PCR, TCR beta CDR3 spanning 54 Vbeta and 13 Jbeta underwent amplification. TCRdb recomputed calls from the immunoSEQ multiplex PCR reads with MiXCR, one row per CDR3 protein. The repertoire holds about 300,000 distinct CDR3 sequences, 89% seen once, with around 0.18% in the top ten. Treatment-naive patients with stable or active relapsing-remitting disease were the multiple sclerosis controls. Negative isolation yielded CD8+ and CD4+ T cells; FACS enriched TEMRA cells. This sample was taken from a study of CD8 T cells in Susac syndrome. The V gene lost 7 bases and the J gene lost 2 bases, with 18 bases spanning the gap. The germline gives CDR1 MNHEY, CDR2 SMNVEV (reference sequence). CDR3 length: 16 residues.

Study conclusions and caveats: It was acknowledged in the study that the number of individuals who were included in its TCR sequencing and HLA analysis was relatively small.

Sequencing was carried out using CD8+ T cells from PBMCs. J is TRBJ2-1 and V is TRBV27; D is perhaps TRBD2 (5 bases). This sequence was found in a human donor with multiple sclerosis. CDR3 residues: CASTSLGFGTYNEQFF. DNA of the CDR3: TGTGCCAGCACCTCCTTGGGATTCGGGACCTACAATGAGCAGTTCTTC.